Given below is one T cell receptor (beta chain) in context. Its binding antigen is unknown. No clone much larger than this one lies a single base away; base qualities are absent. In the prospective study, participants were 18 to 89 years old, resided in 25 or so geographic areas of the United States, and were enrolled through a virtual design. In the prospective study, cohorts were assigned on the basis of participant-reported clinical history obtained from a screening survey and a study questionnaire. Recovered participants in ImmuneRACE Cohort 3 were defined as having two consecutive negative NP/OP PCR tests, clearance from a healthcare professional, or resolution of symptoms. Mobile phlebotomists in the prospective study collected whole blood, serum and a nasopharyngeal or oropharyngeal swab from every participant. Prospective study participants could optionally give additional blood draws and questionnaires over an approximately 2-month period. Before DNA extraction, prospective study blood samples were shipped either frozen or at room temperature.

This record comes from a study of blood T cell repertoires in COVID-19 (TCRdb year 2020). In the study overall: Samples covering the acute and convalescent phases of COVID-19 were provided by collaborators in the United States, Italy and Spain. The prospective study material was composed of cDNA or gDNA derived from T cells, B-cell-depleted T cells, or PBMCs. Deeply sampled blood TCRbeta repertoires from subjects exposed to, actively infected with, or recovered from COVID-19 were included in the dataset. A freely available public database, intended as a resource for researchers studying the immune response to SARS-CoV-2, is where the repertoires were released. The samples were drawn from two sources: the first 160 participants of the ongoing ImmuneRACE study, and 1,254 subjects contributed by 6 global collaborators. A de-identified subject ID, COVID-19 status, age in years and sex were almost always included in the sample metadata. Where available, HLA class I and class II types were obtained from metadata supplied by the sample provider rather than from assay-based typing. Broader findings and caveats from the paper: The amount of clinical and demographic metadata varied by source and participant and was provided uncurated.

TCRbeta CDR3 regions were amplified from genomic DNA by means of the immunoSEQ Assay, a bias-controlled multiplex PCR. Concerning the study's data processing: Nucleated cell counts per sample were estimated from amplification of reference gene primers within the assay. Sequence reads were collapsed and filtered to measure the absolute abundance of every unique TCRbeta CDR3 rearrangement. For each sample, productive Simpson clonality was calculated as the square root of Simpson's diversity index over productive rearrangements. The immuneACCESS repertoire file appears here via TCRdb, limited to in-frame rearrangements. These files lack a portion of the clones; in checked studies, under half of the deficit traces to unresolved V genes, and the cause of the others is not known. V and J calls and clone size follow that table, whereas D and trimming were derived from the DNA. The sample table lists roughly 290,000 clones, 80% to 90% of them with a count of one. The ten largest clones take up less than 2.5% of the sample.

Trimming takes 6 bases from V and 10 bases from J, and the germline ends sit 16 bases apart. CDR1 and CDR2, per the germline V gene (reference sequence), are MNHEY and SMNVEV. From cysteine to phenylalanine, the CDR3 is 14 amino acids long. Only the CDR3 DNA is retained, 42 bases long and in frame from the first base. The receptor chain draws on TRBV27 and TRBJ1-6; D gene: possibly TRBD1, on 5 matching bases. The sample taken for sequencing was PBMCs or T cells enriched from blood (not recorded which). This clonotype originated in a man aged 25 to 40 who had recovered from COVID-19. CDR3 loop: CASSGGMYSSPLHF. The nucleotide sequence reads as follows: TGTGCCAGCAGCGGGGGGATGTACTCATCACCCCTCCACTTT.